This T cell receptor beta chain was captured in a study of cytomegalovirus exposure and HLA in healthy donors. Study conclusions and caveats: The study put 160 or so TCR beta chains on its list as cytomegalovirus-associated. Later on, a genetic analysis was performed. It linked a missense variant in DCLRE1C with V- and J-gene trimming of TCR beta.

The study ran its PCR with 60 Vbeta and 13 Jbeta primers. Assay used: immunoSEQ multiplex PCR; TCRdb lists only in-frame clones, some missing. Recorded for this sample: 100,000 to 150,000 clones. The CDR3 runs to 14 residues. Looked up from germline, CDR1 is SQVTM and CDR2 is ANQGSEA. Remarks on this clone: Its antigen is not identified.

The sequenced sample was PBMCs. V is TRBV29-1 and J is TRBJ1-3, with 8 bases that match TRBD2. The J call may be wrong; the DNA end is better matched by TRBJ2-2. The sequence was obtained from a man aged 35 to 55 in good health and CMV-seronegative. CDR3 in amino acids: CSGSPSGPAGELFF. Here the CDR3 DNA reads TGCAGCGGGAGCCCTAGCGGGCCCGCCGGGGAGCTGTTTTTT.